This T cell receptor delta chain was found in a study of γδ T cells in repeated Plasmodium falciparum infection (dated by TCRdb to about 2021). Turning to the overall study: The natural-infection arm enrolled Malian children exposed to intense seasonal malaria transmission and compared the Malian children with Australian children matched for age and gender. Controlled-infection subjects were sampled at baseline, immediately before selected infections, and 21 days after each infection. The study looked at how repeated Plasmodium falciparum infection shapes the human gammadelta T cell repertoire, using both natural infection in Mali and controlled human malaria infection. A few malaria-naive U.S. adults underwent four controlled human malaria infections by bites from P. falciparum NF54-infected Anopheles stephensi mosquitoes over about 600 days. Malian gammadelta TCR repertoires were analysed cross-sectionally during no-transmission periods and longitudinally across acute febrile malaria episodes.

Libraries were constructed by multiplex PCR. Sequencing relied on an Illumina MiSeq. Every sorted gammadelta T cell sample had both its TCR gamma (TRG) and TCR delta (TRD) chains sequenced. The authors' pipeline ran thus. Clonotype tree plots, accumulated frequency of the top 20 clonotypes, diversity index (DI) and D75 metrics were included in the repertoire analyses. For TCRdb, the public reads were processed anew by CATT, and duplicate DNA sequences were folded into one row. It is TCRdb's table, rather than the study itself, that gives the V and J calls and clone size. A total of tens of thousands of delta-chain clones appear in this sample, roughly 1.4% of them only once. The ten largest clones capture under 9.5% of the sample. For bulk TCR repertoire analysis, Vgamma9/Vdelta2+ and Vdelta2-negative gammadelta T cell populations were isolated by flow sorting from peripheral blood mononuclear cells.

Concerning this clone: There is no known antigen for this receptor. This likely came from a read error, as a far larger clone is one base away. The same CDR3 also results from other DNA sequences found in this sample.

What the work shows at the level of the full study, not this receptor alone: Vgamma9/Vdelta2+ TCR repertoires showed a highly stable polyclonal repertoire over time and infection, with many inter-individual overlapping TCRgamma sequences. Generalizability was limited because the Malian cohort was drawn from a small rural village of predominantly one ethnic group. Vdelta2-negative gammadelta TCR repertoires from Malian children appeared more clonally expanded, less diverse and less shared than those of Australian children. In Vdelta2-negative, largely Vdelta1+, gammadelta TCR repertoires, repeated controlled infections appeared to drive waves of new clonotype selection. The controlled-infection cohort was small, limiting analysis of inter-individual variability in gammadelta T cell responses.

Counted from cysteine to phenylalanine, this CDR3 has 19 amino acids. Just the 57-base CDR3 DNA is kept, in frame starting at base 1. The germline V gene specifies TSWWSYY as CDR1 and QGS as CDR2. The TCR was taken from a pool of human donors (malaria-infected and uninfected, not separated). This chain is built from TRDV1 and TRDJ1; 9 nucleotides in the junction match TRDD3. The specimen was gamma-delta T cells from blood. The bases are TGTGCCCTTGGGGAAAGGATCACTAGGGGGATACCGCCCACCGATAAACTCATCTTT. Its protein reads: CALGERITRGIPPTDKLIF.